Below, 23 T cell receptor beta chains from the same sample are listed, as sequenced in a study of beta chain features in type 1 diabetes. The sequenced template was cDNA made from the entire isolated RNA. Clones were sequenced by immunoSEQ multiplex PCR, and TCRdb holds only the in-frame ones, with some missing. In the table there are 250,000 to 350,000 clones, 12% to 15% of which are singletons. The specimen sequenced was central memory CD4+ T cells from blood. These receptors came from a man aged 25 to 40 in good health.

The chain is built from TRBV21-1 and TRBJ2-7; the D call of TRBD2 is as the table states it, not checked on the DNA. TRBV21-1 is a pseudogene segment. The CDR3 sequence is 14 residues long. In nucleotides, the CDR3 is TGTGCCAGCAGCACTACGGAGGGCAACTACGAGCAGTACGTC. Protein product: CASSTTEGNYEQYV.

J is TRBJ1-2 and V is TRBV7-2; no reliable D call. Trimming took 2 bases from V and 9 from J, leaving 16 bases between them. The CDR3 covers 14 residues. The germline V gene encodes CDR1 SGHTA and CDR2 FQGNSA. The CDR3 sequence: CASSLRASRLRYTF. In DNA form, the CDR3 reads TGTGCCAGCAGCTTAAGGGCAAGCCGACTCCGCTACACCTTC.

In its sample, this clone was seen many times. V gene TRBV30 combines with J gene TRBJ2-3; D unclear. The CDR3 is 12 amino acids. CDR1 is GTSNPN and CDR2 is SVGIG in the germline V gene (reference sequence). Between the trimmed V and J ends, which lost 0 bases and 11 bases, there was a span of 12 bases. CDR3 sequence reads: CAWSVPGRRQYF. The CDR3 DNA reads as TGTGCCTGGAGTGTCCCCGGACGGAGGCAGTATTTT.

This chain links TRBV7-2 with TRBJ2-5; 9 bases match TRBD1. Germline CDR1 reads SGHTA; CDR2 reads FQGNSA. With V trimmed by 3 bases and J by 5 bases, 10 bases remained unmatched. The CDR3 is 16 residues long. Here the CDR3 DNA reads TGTGCCAGCAGCTTTTTTGGGACAGGGAGCCTCGAGACCCAGTACTTC. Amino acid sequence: CASSFFGTGSLETQYF. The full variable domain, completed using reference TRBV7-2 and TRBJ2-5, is GAGVSQSPSNKVTEKGKDVELRCDPISGHTALYWYRQSLGQGLEFLIYFQGNSAPDKSGLPSDRFSAERTGGSVSTLTIQRTQQEDSAVYLCASSFFGTGSLETQYFGPGTRLLVL.

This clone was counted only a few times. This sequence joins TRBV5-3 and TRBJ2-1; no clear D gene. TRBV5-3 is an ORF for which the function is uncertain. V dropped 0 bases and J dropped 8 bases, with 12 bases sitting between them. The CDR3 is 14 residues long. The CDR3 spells CARSLDPGWHEQFF. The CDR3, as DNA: TGTGCCAGAAGCTTGGATCCGGGTTGGCATGAGCAGTTCTTC.

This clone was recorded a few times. The CDR3 spells CASSYSEGHGNTIYF. CDR3 nucleotide sequence: TGTGCCAGCAGTTACTCGGAAGGTCATGGAAACACCATATATTTT. The V and J genes are TRBV6-5 and TRBJ1-3, with D hard to call. Germline CDR1 MNHEY, CDR2 SVGAGI. Trimming pared 0 bases from V and 3 bases from J, leaving 9 bases between. The CDR3 covers 15 residues.

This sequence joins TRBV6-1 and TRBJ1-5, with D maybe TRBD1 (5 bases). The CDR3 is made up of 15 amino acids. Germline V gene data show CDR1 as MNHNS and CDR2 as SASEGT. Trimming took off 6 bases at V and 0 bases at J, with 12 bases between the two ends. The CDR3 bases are TGTGCCAGCAGGGGGAGGCAGGGTAGCAATCAGCCCCAGCATTTT. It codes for CASRGRQGSNQPQHF.

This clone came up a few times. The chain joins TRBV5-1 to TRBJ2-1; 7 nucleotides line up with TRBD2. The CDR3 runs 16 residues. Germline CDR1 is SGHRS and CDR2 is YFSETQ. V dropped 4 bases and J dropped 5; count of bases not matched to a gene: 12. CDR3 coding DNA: TGCGCCAGCAGCCCCGTGGGAGGGCTAGTGAACAATGAGCAGTTCTTC. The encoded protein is CASSPVGGLVNNEQFF.

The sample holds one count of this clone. The CDR3 DNA sequence: TGTGCCATCAGGCCCAGGGGGGTCTCTGGAAACACCATATATTTT. Its translation is CAIRPRGVSGNTIYF. This chain uses TRBV10-3 with TRBJ1-3; TRBD1 matches at 7 bases. This CDR3 comprises 15 residues. Trimming removed 6 bases from V and 0 bases from J; junction bases left unmatched: 5. The germline gives CDR1 ENHRY, CDR2 SYGVKD.

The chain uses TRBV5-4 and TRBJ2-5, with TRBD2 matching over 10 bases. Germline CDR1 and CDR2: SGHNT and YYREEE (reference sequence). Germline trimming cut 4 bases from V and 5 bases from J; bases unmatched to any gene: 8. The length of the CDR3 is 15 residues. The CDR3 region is CASSRAGGPGETQYF. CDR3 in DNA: TGTGCCAGCAGCCGAGCGGGAGGGCCGGGGGAGACCCAGTACTTC.

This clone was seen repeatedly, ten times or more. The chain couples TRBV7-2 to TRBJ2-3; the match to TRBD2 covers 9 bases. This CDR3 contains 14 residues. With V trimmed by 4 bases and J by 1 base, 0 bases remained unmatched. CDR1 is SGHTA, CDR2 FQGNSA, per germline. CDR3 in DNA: TGTGCCAGCAGCTGGACTAGCGGCACAGATACGCAGTATTTT. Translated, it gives CASSWTSGTDTQYF.

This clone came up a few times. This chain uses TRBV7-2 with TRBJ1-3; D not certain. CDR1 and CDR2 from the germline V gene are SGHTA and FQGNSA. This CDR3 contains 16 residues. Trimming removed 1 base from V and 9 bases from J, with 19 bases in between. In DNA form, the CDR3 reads TGTGCCAGCAGCTTAGAGCTGCTCCGGACGGGTGGCACCATATATTTT. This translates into CASSLELLRTGGTIYF.

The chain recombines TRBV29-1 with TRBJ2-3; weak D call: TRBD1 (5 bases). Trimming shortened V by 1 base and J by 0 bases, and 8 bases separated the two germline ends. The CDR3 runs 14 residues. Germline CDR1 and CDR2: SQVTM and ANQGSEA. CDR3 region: CSVEGGRSTDTQYF. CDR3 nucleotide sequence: TGCAGCGTTGAAGGGGGCCGAAGCACAGATACGCAGTATTTT.

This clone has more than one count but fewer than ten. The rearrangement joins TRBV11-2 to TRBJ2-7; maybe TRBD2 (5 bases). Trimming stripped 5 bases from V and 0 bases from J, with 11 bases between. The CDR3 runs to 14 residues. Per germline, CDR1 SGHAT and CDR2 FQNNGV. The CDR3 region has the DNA TGTGCCAGCAGCCCGGCGGGTGGCTCCTACGAGCAGTACGTC. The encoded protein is CASSPAGGSYEQYV.

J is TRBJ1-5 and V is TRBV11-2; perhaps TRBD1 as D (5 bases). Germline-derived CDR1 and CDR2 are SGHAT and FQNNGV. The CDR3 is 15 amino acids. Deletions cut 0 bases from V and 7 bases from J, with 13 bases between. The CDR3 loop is CASSLDTRGRQPQHF. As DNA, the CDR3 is TGTGCCAGCAGCTTAGATACGAGGGGCCGACAGCCCCAGCATTTT.

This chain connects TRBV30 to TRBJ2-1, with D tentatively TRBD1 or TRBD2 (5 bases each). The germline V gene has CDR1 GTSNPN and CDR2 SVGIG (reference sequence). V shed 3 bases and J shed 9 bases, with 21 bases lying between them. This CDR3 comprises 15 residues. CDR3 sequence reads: CAWSQRGVTGREQFF. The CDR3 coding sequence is TGTGCCTGGAGCCAGCGAGGGGTTACGGGACGTGAGCAGTTCTTC.

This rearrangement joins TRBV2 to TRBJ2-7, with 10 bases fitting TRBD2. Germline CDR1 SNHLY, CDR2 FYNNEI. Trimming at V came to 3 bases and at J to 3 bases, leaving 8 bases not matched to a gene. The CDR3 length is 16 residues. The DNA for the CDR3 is TGTGCCAGCAGTGATGGTAGCGGGGGGCTTTACTACGAGCAGTACTTC. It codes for CASSDGSGGLYYEQYF.

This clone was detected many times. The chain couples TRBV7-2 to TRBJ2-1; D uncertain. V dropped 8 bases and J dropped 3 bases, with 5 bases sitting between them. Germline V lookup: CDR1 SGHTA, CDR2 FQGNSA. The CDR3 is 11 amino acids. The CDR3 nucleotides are TGTGCCAGCGAAGGCTACAATGAGCAGTTCTTC. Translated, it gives CASEGYNEQFF.

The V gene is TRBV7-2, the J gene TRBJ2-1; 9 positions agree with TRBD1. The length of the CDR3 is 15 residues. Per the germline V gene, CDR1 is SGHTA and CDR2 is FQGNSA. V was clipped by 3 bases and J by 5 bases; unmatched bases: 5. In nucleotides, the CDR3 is TGTGCCAGCAGCTTGAGCCGGGACAGGGACAATGAGCAGTTCTTC. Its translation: CASSLSRDRDNEQFF.

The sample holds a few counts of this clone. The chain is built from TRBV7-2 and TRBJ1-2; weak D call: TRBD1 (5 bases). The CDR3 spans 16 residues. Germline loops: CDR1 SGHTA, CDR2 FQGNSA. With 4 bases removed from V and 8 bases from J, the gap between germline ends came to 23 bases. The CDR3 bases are TGTGCCAGCAGCTGGAGACCCGGGGACTCAACCGGGGGCTACACCTTC. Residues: CASSWRPGDSTGGYTF.

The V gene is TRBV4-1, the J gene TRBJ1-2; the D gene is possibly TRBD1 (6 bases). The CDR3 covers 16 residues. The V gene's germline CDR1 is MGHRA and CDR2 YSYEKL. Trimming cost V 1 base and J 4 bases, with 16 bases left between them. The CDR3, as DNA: TGCGCCAGCAGCCAAGCCTACAACAGGGTAACCTATGGCTACACCTTC. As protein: CASSQAYNRVTYGYTF.

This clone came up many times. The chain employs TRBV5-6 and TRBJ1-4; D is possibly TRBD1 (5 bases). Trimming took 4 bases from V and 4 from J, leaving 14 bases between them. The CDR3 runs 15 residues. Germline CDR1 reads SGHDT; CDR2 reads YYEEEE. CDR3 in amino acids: CASSIVGTGNEKLFF. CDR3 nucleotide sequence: TGTGCCAGCAGCATTGTAGGGACTGGTAATGAAAAACTGTTTTTT.

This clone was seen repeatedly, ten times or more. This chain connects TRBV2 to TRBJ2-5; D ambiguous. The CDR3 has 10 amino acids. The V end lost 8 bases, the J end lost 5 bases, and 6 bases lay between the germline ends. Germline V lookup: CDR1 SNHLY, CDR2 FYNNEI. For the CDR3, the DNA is TGTGCCAGCGCATCGGAGACCCAGTACTTC. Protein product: CASASETQYF.